One sample yielded the 23 T cell receptor beta chains listed below, sequenced in a study of B cell selection in AIRE deficiency. The table came from immunoSEQ multiplex PCR; TCRdb's copy has only in-frame clones and leaves some out. The sample lists approximately 14,000 clones; more than 85% were seen once. Sorted regulatory T cells were CD4-positive, CD25-high and CD127-low or negative. Sequencing was done on a sample of Tregs sorted from PBMCs. These receptors were collected from a human donor with AIRE deficiency.

This sequence joins TRBV18 and TRBJ2-7; a possible D gene is TRBD2 (6 bases). This CDR3 contains 15 residues. The V end was cut by 3 bases, the J end by 0 bases, with 12 bases between. Germline V gene data show CDR1 as KGHSH and CDR2 as LQKENI. The CDR3 spells CASSPGGRVSYEQYF. The DNA of the CDR3 is TGTGCCAGCTCACCGGGAGGTCGGGTCTCCTACGAGCAGTACTTC.

This clone has a single count. The chain couples TRBV19 to TRBJ2-1, with 10 bases lining up with TRBD2. Germline V gene data show CDR1 as LNHDA and CDR2 as SQIVND (reference sequence). The CDR3 extends over 20 amino acids. V lost 4 bases and J lost 6; bases outside the gene matches: 21. Written as DNA, the CDR3 is TGTGCCAGTAGTAGGGGGGGGAGTGGCCGGCCTAGCGGGAGTCGCAATGAGCAGTTCTTC. It yields the protein CASSRGGSGRPSGSRNEQFF.

The V call is TRBV28, the J call TRBJ2-1; D call uncertain. This CDR3 contains 14 residues. V gave up 5 bases and J gave up 2 bases, with 10 bases separating them. The germline V gene encodes CDR1 MDHEN and CDR2 SYDVKM. The CDR3 spells CASSLPRPYNEQFF. In DNA form, the CDR3 reads TGTGCCAGCAGTCTTCCCAGACCCTACAATGAGCAGTTCTTC. The whole variable domain, filled in from reference TRBV28 and TRBJ2-1, reads DVKVTQSSRYLVKRTGEKVFLECVQDMDHENMFWYRQDPGLGLRLIYFSYDVKMKEKGDIPEGYSVSREKKERFSLILESASTNQTSMYLCASSLPRPYNEQFFGPGTRLTVL.

The genes are TRBV6-1 and TRBJ2-7; 7 nucleotides agree with TRBD2. This CDR3 comprises 12 residues. J lost 2 bases, V lost 8 bases, and 3 bases had no gene match. CDR1 is MNHNS, CDR2 SASEGT, per germline. The CDR3 DNA reads TGTGCCAGCGGGGGGGTTCCCTACGAGCAGTACTTC. It encodes CASGGVPYEQYF.

The rearrangement uses TRBV28 and TRBJ1-2, with a weak D call TRBD1 (5 bases). V gave up 3 bases and J gave up 4 bases, with 15 bases separating them. This CDR3 region has 15 residues. Germline V gives CDR1 MDHEN, CDR2 SYDVKM. CDR3 residues: CASSFGGGVFYGYTF. CDR3 nucleotide sequence: TGTGCCAGCAGTTTCGGGGGTGGGGTCTTCTATGGCTACACCTTC.

The genes are TRBV15 and TRBJ1-5, with D perhaps matching TRBD1 (5 bases). The CDR3 totals 15 residues. CDR1 LNHNV and CDR2 YYDKDF come from the germline V gene (reference sequence). V was clipped by 0 bases and J by 7 bases, with 13 bases between them. CDR3 bases: TGTGCCACCAGCAGAGATAGGGGCCTCTGGCAGCCCCAGCATTTT. As protein: CATSRDRGLWQPQHF.

The V and J genes are TRBV19 and TRBJ1-4, with D unresolved. The germline V gene encodes CDR1 LNHDA and CDR2 SQIVND (reference sequence). With 5 bases removed from V and 2 bases from J, the gap between germline ends came to 9 bases. The CDR3 sequence is 14 residues long. The CDR3 loop is CASSPLGTNEKLFF. The CDR3 nucleotides are TGTGCCAGTAGTCCCCTGGGCACTAATGAAAAACTGTTTTTT.

The V call is TRBV21-1, the J call TRBJ2-1; TRBD1 is the table's D call and was not checked against the DNA. TRBV21-1 constitutes a pseudogene. The CDR3 runs to 13 residues. The CDR3 DNA reads as TGTGCCAGCAGCAAACAGGGTTTCAATGAGCAGTTCTTC. Its translation: CASSKQGFNEQFF.

This sequence joins TRBV28 and TRBJ1-2; D is perhaps TRBD1 (5 bases). Germline V gene sequence: CDR1 MDHEN, CDR2 SYDVKM. The CDR3 loop spans 13 amino acids. In DNA, the CDR3 is TGTGCGACCAGGCCCACGGGGGTTGGTGGCTACACCTTC. Its translation is CATRPTGVGGYTF.

This clone was seen just once. The chain uses TRBV7-9 and TRBJ1-2, with TRBD1 as a possible D gene (5 bases). Trimming cost V 1 base and J 2 bases, with 11 bases left between them. CDR1 and CDR2 (germline): SEHNR, FQNEAQ (reference sequence). This CDR3 has 15 amino acids. In nucleotides, the CDR3 is TGTGCCAGCAGCTTAGAGGCAGGGCTAAACTATGGCTACACCTTC. It specifies CASSLEAGLNYGYTF.

V usage is TRBV27 and J usage is TRBJ1-1, with D possibly matching TRBD1 (5 bases). The CDR3 is 16 residues long. In germline, CDR1 is MNHEY, CDR2 SMNVEV (reference sequence). The V and J ends lost 2 bases and 1 base respectively, with 14 bases between them. The CDR3 DNA reads as TGTGCCAGCAGTTTACAGGGTGATGGGTGGAACACTGAAGCTTTCTTT. Translated: CASSLQGDGWNTEAFF.

The chain employs TRBV18 and TRBJ2-2; 9 bases match TRBD1. Germline V gene lookup returns CDR1 KGHSH and CDR2 LQKENI. With V trimmed by 6 bases and J by 1 base, 3 bases remained unmatched. The CDR3 runs 15 residues. DNA of the CDR3: TGTGCCAGCTCTCGACAGGGGGTGAACACCGGGGAGCTGTTTTTT. It yields the protein CASSRQGVNTGELFF.

This clone occurred once. V is TRBV15 and J is TRBJ1-5; D not certain. Germline CDR1 and CDR2: LNHNV and YYDKDF (reference sequence). With 4 bases removed from V and 9 bases from J, the gap between germline ends came to 13 bases. The CDR3 has 13 residues. As DNA, the CDR3 is TGTGCCACCAGCAACGAGACGGGCCGGCCCCAGCATTTT. Amino acid sequence: CATSNETGRPQHF. Full variable domain (remainder filled in from reference TRBV15 and TRBJ1-5): DAMVIQNPRYQVTQFGKPVTLSCSQTLNHNVMYWYQQKSSQAPKLLFHYYDKDFNNEADTPDNFQSRRPNTSFCFLDIRSPGLGDTAMYLCATSNETGRPQHFGDGTRLSIL.

This rearrangement joins TRBV9 to TRBJ2-5, with a weak D call TRBD1 (5 bases). This CDR3 is built from 16 residues. Trimming pared 0 bases from V and 7 bases from J, leaving 19 bases between. Germline assignment: CDR1 SGDLS and CDR2 YYNGEE. The CDR3 protein is CASSVEASLGPRTQYF. The CDR3 bases are TGTGCCAGCAGCGTAGAGGCTAGTTTGGGGCCACGGACCCAGTACTTC. The whole variable domain, remainder taken from reference TRBV9 and TRBJ2-5, is DSGVTQTPKHLITATGQRVTLRCSPRSGDLSVYWYQQSLDQGLQFLIQYYNGEERAKGNILERFSAQQFPDLHSELNLSSLELGDSALYFCASSVEASLGPRTQYFGPGTRLLVL.

The CDR3 region is CASSYLGTSGYEQYF. As DNA, the CDR3 is TGTGCCAGCAGTTACCTGGGGACTAGCGGCTACGAGCAGTACTTC. The chain recombines TRBV6-6 with TRBJ2-7; 11 nucleotides match TRBD2. Germline trimming cut 2 bases from V and 3 bases from J; bases unmatched to any gene: 3. Germline V CDR1 and CDR2: MNHNY, SVGAGI (reference sequence). This CDR3 region has 15 residues.

The rearrangement uses TRBV7-2 and TRBJ1-2; TRBD1 aligns across 8 bases. Trimming removed 2 bases from V and 1 base from J; junction bases left unmatched: 9. This CDR3 is 17 amino acids long. Germline CDR1 and CDR2: SGHTA and FQGNSA. The CDR3 DNA follows: TGTGCCAGCAGCTTATACCCACCGGACAGGGTTAACTATGGCTACACCTTC. Translation gives CASSLYPPDRVNYGYTF.

The rearrangement links TRBV7-7 to TRBJ2-5; TRBD2 aligns across 9 bases. After removal of 2 bases from V and 5 bases from J, the junction contained 9 bases not matched to a gene. The CDR3 contains 16 residues. Germline V gives CDR1 SSHAT, CDR2 FNYEAQ (reference sequence). The CDR3 DNA sequence: TGTGCCAGCAGCTTACGGGGACTAGCTTGGGGGGAGACCCAGTACTTC. Its protein product is CASSLRGLAWGETQYF.

The J gene is TRBJ2-7, the V gene TRBV23-1; possible D gene TRBD2, 5 bases. TRBV23-1 is placed among ORFs of uncertain function. V was shortened by 11 bases and J by 5 bases, with 25 bases between the two germline ends. CDR3 length: 15 residues. As DNA, the CDR3 is TGCGCCCCCTCACTTCGGGGTCAACCGAGGCACGAGCAGTACTTC. Amino acid sequence: CAPSLRGQPRHEQYF.

This clone was counted a single time. V is TRBV18 and J is TRBJ2-1, with TRBD2 identical over 13 bases. The CDR3 consists of 20 residues. Per the germline V gene, CDR1 is KGHSH and CDR2 is LQKENI. J lost 6 bases, V lost 5 bases, and 19 bases had no gene match. The chain's CDR3 is CASSFLTSGRKIKMINEQFF. CDR3 DNA sequence: TGTGCCAGCTCATTTCTGACTAGCGGGAGGAAAATAAAGATGATCAATGAGCAGTTCTTC.

CDR3 bases: TGCGCCAGCAGCCCCATCGTGGGGCTCTCCACCTTC. Translated, it gives CASSPIVGLSTF. The chain couples TRBV5-1 to TRBJ1-2, with D possibly matching TRBD1 (5 bases). V gave up 4 bases and J gave up 13 bases, with 17 bases separating them. The CDR3 totals 12 residues. From germline, CDR1 is SGHRS and CDR2 YFSETQ.

The V gene is TRBV6-1, the J gene TRBJ1-2, with TRBD1 matching 9 bases. The CDR3 extends over 14 amino acids. The V and J ends lost 6 bases and 8 bases, in that order; junction bases with no gene match: 10. The germline V gene encodes CDR1 MNHNS and CDR2 SASEGT. As DNA, the CDR3 is TGTGCCAGCAGCCTCGGCGGGACAGGGTTAGGCTACACCTTC. This translates into CASSLGGTGLGYTF.

CDR3 DNA sequence: TGTGCCAGCAGGAAGGCCGGGACAGACCAAGAGACCCAGTACTTC. Its translation is CASRKAGTDQETQYF. The genes are TRBV28 and TRBJ2-5, with 7 positions matching TRBD1. CDR1 is MDHEN and CDR2 is SYDVKM in the germline V gene. This CDR3 is 15 amino acids long. The J segment lost 0 bases and the V segment lost 6 bases, leaving 7 bases of the junction unmatched.

The rearrangement uses TRBV9 and TRBJ2-3; D is possibly TRBD1 (6 bases). With 0 bases removed from V and 1 base from J, the gap between germline ends came to 9 bases. Per the germline V gene, CDR1 is SGDLS and CDR2 is YYNGEE. The CDR3 contains 15 residues. The CDR3 DNA follows: TGTGCCAGCAGCGTAGAGGCAGGGGGCACAGATACGCAGTATTTT. Its translation is CASSVEAGGTDTQYF.